This TCR beta chain originates from a study of OX40 agonist ivuxolimab in advanced cancers. Study-level results: Both blood CD4+ and CD8+ T cells showed clonal growth by week 6 at 0.1 to 3.0 mg/kg.

Turning to this clone: Its antigen is not identified.

Clones were sequenced by immunoSEQ multiplex PCR, and TCRdb holds only the in-frame ones, with some missing. The table has roughly 48,000 clones, 75% to 85% seen once. The V gene's germline CDR1 is SGHVS and CDR2 FNYEAQ. The CDR3 is 15 amino acids. Losses at the gene ends were 5 bases for V and 2 bases for J; bases not matched to a gene: 9. Here the sequenced sample was CD4+ or CD8+ T cells sorted from blood, taken in a trial of the OX40 agonist ivuxolimab. The chain is built from TRBV7-6 and TRBJ2-7, with TRBD1 identical over 7 bases. This TCR came from an adult with an advanced solid tumor such as melanoma, head and neck, liver or kidney cancer. The CDR3 loop reads CASSLIQGLPYEQYF. The CDR3 DNA follows: TGTGCCAGCAGCCTAATACAGGGGCTCCCCTACGAGCAGTACTTC.